This TCR beta chain was profiled in a study of regulatory T cells in long-lasting Graves disease. The study, taken as a whole, reports: With persistent disease, TRBV28, TRBJ1-2 and TRBJ2-5 were the favored segments.

The CDR3 runs to 13 residues. V was pared by 3 bases and J by 4 bases, with 9 bases between. CDR1 LNHDA and CDR2 SQIVND come from the germline V gene (reference sequence). iRepertoire HTBI primers and Arm-PCR of CDR3 regions built TCR beta libraries. TCRdb analysed the multiplex PCR reads with MiXCR anew, one entry per CDR3 protein. The data contain more than 300,000 distinct CDR3 sequences, under 20% of them seen just once; the ten biggest clones take up just over 20%. Time point: newly diagnosed GD, antithyroid drugs for less than 3 months. After RNA was extracted from PBMCs, the TCR library was made from it. Regarding this clonotype: The antigen remains undetermined.

A further study also used this sample, focusing on T cells in Graves' hyperthyroidism and ophthalmopathy.

Specimen: peripheral blood mononuclear cells (PBMCs), collected at new diagnosis, from a patient treated with antithyroid drugs. This TCR derives from a woman aged 18-29 years with Graves disease. The chain has TRBV19 and TRBJ2-5; TRBD2 might be the D (5 bases). The CDR3 bases are TGTGCCAGTAGTATGACCCGGGGAGAGACCCAGTACTTC. As protein: CASSMTRGETQYF.